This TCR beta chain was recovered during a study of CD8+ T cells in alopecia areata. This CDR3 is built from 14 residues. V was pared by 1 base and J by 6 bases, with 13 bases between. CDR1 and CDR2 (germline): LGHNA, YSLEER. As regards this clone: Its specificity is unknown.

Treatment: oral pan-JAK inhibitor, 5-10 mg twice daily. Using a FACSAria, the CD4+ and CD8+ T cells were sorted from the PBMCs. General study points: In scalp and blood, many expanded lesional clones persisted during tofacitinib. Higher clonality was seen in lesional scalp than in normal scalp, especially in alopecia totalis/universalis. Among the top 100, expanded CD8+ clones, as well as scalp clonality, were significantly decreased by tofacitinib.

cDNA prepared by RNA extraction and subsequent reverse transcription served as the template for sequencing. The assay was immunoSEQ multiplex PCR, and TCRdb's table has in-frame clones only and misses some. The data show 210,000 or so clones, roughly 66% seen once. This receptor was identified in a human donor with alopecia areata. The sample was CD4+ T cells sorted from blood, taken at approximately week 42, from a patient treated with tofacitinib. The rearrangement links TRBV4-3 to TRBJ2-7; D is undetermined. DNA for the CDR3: TGCGCCAGCAGCCAAGTCCCCGGGTTGTTCGAGCAGTACTTC. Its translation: CASSQVPGLFEQYF.